A selection of T cell receptor beta chains follows, all from one sample in a study of cytomegalovirus exposure and HLA in healthy donors. Here immunoSEQ multiplex PCR was the method, and the copy in TCRdb shows in-frame clones only, minus some. Of 110,000 to 150,000 clones in the sample, about 70% are singletons; the top ten hold 2% to 2.5%. The sequenced sample consisted of PBMCs. The receptors stem from a woman in her fifties or sixties in good health and CMV-seropositive. CDR3s include the opening cysteine and the closing phenylalanine or tryptophan. The D gene is left open where the match is weak. Where a row states a size, it is once, few, many or the class of an expanded clone; other rows omit it.

CDR3nt	CDR3aa	abundance	d_gene	v_gene	j_gene
TGTGCCAGCAGTTACCGAGACAGGGGCGTCGCTGGCTACACCTTC	CASSYRDRGVAGYTF	-	TRBD1	TRBV6-6	TRBJ1-2
TGTGCCAGCAGCCCGGGGGGGGGAAGGACCGGGGAGCTGTTTTTT	CASSPGGGRTGELFF	few	TRBD2	TRBV4-2	TRBJ2-2
TGCGCCAGCAAGGACAGGGACAGGACAACGGGCTACACCTTC	CASKDRDRTTGYTF	once	TRBD1	TRBV5-1	TRBJ1-2
TGTGCCAGCAGTTTAGGGGCCGGGGGCTATGGCTACACCTTC	CASSLGAGGYGYTF	few	-	TRBV28	TRBJ1-2
TGTGCCATCCGGGGACAGGGAGGGCCGAACACTGAAGCTTTCTTT	CAIRGQGGPNTEAFF	-	TRBD1	TRBV10-3	TRBJ1-1
TGTGCCAGCAGCTTTGCCCCAGGGGGCGGAAGAACTGAAGCTTTCTTT	CASSFAPGGGRTEAFF	-	TRBD1	TRBV5-5	TRBJ1-1
TGTGCCAGCAGTTTATCGACTAGCCCGGGGGTAGGTGGGCAGTATTTT	CASSLSTSPGVGGQYF	-	TRBD2	TRBV27	TRBJ2-3
TGTGCCAGCAGCAAAGGACAGGTCGATGGCTACACCTTC	CASSKGQVDGYTF	-	TRBD1	TRBV2	TRBJ1-2
TGCGCCAGCAATTCCCCTAGCACAGATACGCAGTATTTT	CASNSPSTDTQYF	-	-	TRBV5-1	TRBJ2-3
TGTGCCACCAGCAGGTCGGGGACAGGGGACACTGAAGCTTTCTTT	CATSRSGTGDTEAFF	once	TRBD1	TRBV15	TRBJ1-1
TGTGCCAGCAGCCTATCCGGGACAGGGGGGAATGAGCAGTTCTTC	CASSLSGTGGNEQFF	-	TRBD1	TRBV14	TRBJ2-1
TGTGCCAGCAGTCTATCCGGGACAGGGGTGACAGATACGCAGTATTTT	CASSLSGTGVTDTQYF	few	TRBD1	TRBV2	TRBJ2-3
TGCGCCAGCAGCTTGGGACTAGCGGGCTCCTACGAGCAGTACTTC	CASSLGLAGSYEQYF	once	TRBD2	TRBV5-1	TRBJ2-7
TGCGCCAGCAGCCAGGGTTCTCACGAGCAGTACTTC	CASSQGSHEQYF	-	-	TRBV5-1	TRBJ2-7
TGTGCCAGCAGACCGTCGGGGACAGGGCCCTGGGAGCAGTACTTC	CASRPSGTGPWEQYF	-	TRBD1	TRBV6-5	TRBJ2-7
TGTGCCAGCAGCTTACAGGGGGCACAGGGCTACACCTTC	CASSLQGAQGYTF	few	TRBD1	TRBV5-6	TRBJ1-2
TGTGCCAGCAGTGGAACTAGCGGGAGGGGCGAGCAGTACTTC	CASSGTSGRGEQYF	-	TRBD2	TRBV6-1	TRBJ2-7
TGTGCCAGCAGTTTCAAGGGGGCAGTGACTAATGAAAAACTGTTTTTT	CASSFKGAVTNEKLFF	-	TRBD1	TRBV28	TRBJ1-4
TGTGCCAGCAGCGTCGGGGACAGGGCCCAGCCCCAGCATTTT	CASSVGDRAQPQHF	-	TRBD1	TRBV9	TRBJ1-5
TGTGCCAGCAGCAGGCACAGGAACTATGGCTACACCTTC	CASSRHRNYGYTF	-	-	TRBV21-1	TRBJ1-2
TGTGCCAGCTCGTTGGAGAGCCATCAGCCCCAGCATTTT	CASSLESHQPQHF	few	-	TRBV2	TRBJ1-5
TGTGCCAGCAGCCTTATAGCGGGAGGTGAGACCCAGTACTTC	CASSLIAGGETQYF	-	TRBD2	TRBV11-2	TRBJ2-5
TGCAGCGTCAGAGCGGGAGAAGCCTATGAGCAGTTCTTC	CSVRAGEAYEQFF	few	TRBD2	TRBV29-1	TRBJ2-1
TGTGCCAGCCGGGACAGGGTTAACTCCTACGAGCAGTACTTC	CASRDRVNSYEQYF	-	TRBD1	TRBV2	TRBJ2-7
TGTGCCAGCAGCCAAGTGGGACAGGGAGGAAACACCATATATTTT	CASSQVGQGGNTIYF	few	TRBD1	TRBV4-2	TRBJ1-3
TGCAGTGGTCGGACATTGAACACTGAAGCTTTCTTT	CSGRTLNTEAFF	-	-	TRBV29-1	TRBJ1-1
TGTGCCAGCAGCAATAGCCGGACAGGAGGACCCTACACCTTC	CASSNSRTGGPYTF	-	TRBD1	TRBV5-6	TRBJ1-2
TGCGCCAGCAGCTTGGAACCCGTCGTTTTGACAGATGAGCAGTTCTTC	CASSLEPVVLTDEQFF	-	-	TRBV5-1	TRBJ2-1
TGTGCCAGCAGCCGGTGGGGCAGTTCTAATGAAAAACTGTTTTTT	CASSRWGSSNEKLFF	-	-	TRBV7-2	TRBJ1-4
TGCGCCAGCAGCTTGGTGGCAGGCGTGAATGAGCAGTTCTTC	CASSLVAGVNEQFF	-	-	TRBV5-1	TRBJ2-1
TGTGCCAGCAGCTTGGGGAGACAGGGTCTAGCCAAAAACATTCAGTACTTC	CASSLGRQGLAKNIQYF	-	TRBD1	TRBV7-9	TRBJ2-4
TGTGCCAGCAGCCCCCAGGGGACAGGGCATGAAAAACTGTTTTTT	CASSPQGTGHEKLFF	few	TRBD1	TRBV7-9	TRBJ1-4